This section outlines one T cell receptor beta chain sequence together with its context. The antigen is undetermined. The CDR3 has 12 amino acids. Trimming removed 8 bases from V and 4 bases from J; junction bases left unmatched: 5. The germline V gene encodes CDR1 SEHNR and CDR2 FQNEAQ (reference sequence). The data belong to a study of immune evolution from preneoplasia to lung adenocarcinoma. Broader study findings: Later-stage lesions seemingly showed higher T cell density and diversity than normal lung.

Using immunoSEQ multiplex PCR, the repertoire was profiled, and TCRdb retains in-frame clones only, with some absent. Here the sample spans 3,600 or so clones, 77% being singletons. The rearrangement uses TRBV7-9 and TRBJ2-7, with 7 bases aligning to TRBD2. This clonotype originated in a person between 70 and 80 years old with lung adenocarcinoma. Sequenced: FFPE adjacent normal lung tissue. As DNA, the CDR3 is TGTGCCAGCGGCGACGGGGGGTACGAGCAGTACTTC. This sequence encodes CASGDGGYEQYF.